This T cell receptor (beta chain) was found in a study of T-cell memory formation after mild COVID-19. Study overall: Largely, TCR clusters stayed within a single donor.

This clonotype was picked up a small number of times. Its antigen is as yet unknown. The CDR3 contains 11 residues. V was trimmed by 10 bases and J by 6 bases, leaving 12 bases between them. Barcoded TCR alpha and TCR beta cDNA libraries with UMIs came from 5'RACE using constant-segment primers. MiXCR, run by TCRdb on the 5' RACE reads, gives a single entry per CDR3 protein. The sample shows hundreds of thousands of distinct CDR3 sequences, 15% to 20% of them seen only once. Findings of the study overall: Contracting clones from day 15 to 85 showed balanced CD4/CD8; later expanders favored CD4+. Mainly CM and EM harbored the contracting CD4+ clones; mainly EMRA harbored the CD8+ ones.

This TCR was sampled from an adult woman who had mild COVID-19 (a few samples of this study predate the infection). Cell type and time point are not known. The rearrangement joins TRBV12-3 or TRBV12-4 to TRBJ1-1; D remains ambiguous. Sequencing input: PBMCs or a T cell subset sorted from them (not recorded which). As DNA, the CDR3 is TGTGCCATCCTTGCAGGCCCTGAAGCTTTCTTT. Protein sequence: CAILAGPEAFF.